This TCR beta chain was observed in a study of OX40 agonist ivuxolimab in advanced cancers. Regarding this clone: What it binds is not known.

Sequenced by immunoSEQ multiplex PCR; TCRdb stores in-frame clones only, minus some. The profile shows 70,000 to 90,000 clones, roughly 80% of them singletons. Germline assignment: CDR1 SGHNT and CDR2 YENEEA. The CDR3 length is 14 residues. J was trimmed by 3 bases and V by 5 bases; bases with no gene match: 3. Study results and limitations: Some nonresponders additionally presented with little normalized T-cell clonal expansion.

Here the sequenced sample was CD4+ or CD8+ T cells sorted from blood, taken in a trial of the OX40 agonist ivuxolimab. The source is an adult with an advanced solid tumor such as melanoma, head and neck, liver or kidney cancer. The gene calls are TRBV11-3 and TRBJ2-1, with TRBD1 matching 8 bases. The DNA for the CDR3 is TGTGCCAGCAGCCGACAGGGGAACTACAATGAGCAGTTCTTC. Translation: CASSRQGNYNEQFF.